The rows below give T cell receptor beta chains drawn from one sample of a study of technical replicates of blood from several donors. TCRdb's table, derived via immunoSEQ multiplex PCR, lists solely in-frame clones and lacks some. Of about 98,000 clones in the sample, roughly 95% were seen once. The sequencing sample was made of T cells isolated from PBMCs. Receptors originate from a human donor in good health. Both conserved end residues are part of each CDR3. The D gene is left open where the match is weak. Clone size, where shown, is once, few, many, or a class for clones that have expanded.

j_call d_call clone_size v_call cdr3_nt cdr3_aa
TRBJ2-5 NA NA TRBV19 TGTGCCAGTAGTATAGATCTGGGAGGGGGAGGGACCCAGTACTTC CASSIDLGGGGTQYF
TRBJ1-1 TRBD1 NA TRBV7-8 TGTGCCAGCAGCTCCGACCGGGACAGGGCATTCGTTGAAGCTTTCTTT CASSSDRDRAFVEAFF
TRBJ1-2 TRBD1 NA TRBV6-1 TGTGCCAGCAGAGGTCCGGGACAGAAGTTTTATGGCTACACCTTC CASRGPGQKFYGYTF
TRBJ2-3 TRBD2 NA TRBV7-3 TGTGCCAGCAGCTTGGGGCGGGGGGGAACAGATACGCAGTATTTT CASSLGRGGTDTQYF
TRBJ2-7 NA once TRBV27 TGTGCCAGCAGTTTATCGGGGCAGAACTACGAGCAGTACTTC CASSLSGQNYEQYF
TRBJ2-4 NA NA TRBV12-5 TGTGCTAGTGGTTTAAGGGCAGGGTTGGGAATAGCCAAAAACATTCAGTACTTC CASGLRAGLGIAKNIQYF
TRBJ1-2 NA NA TRBV18 TGTGCCAGCTCACCACCAACCCTGGGAGCTAACTATGGCTACACCTTC CASSPPTLGANYGYTF
TRBJ2-7 NA NA TRBV4-2 TGTGCCAGCAGCCAGGGAAGGAGAGGGGGAACCTACGAGCAGTACTTC CASSQGRRGGTYEQYF
TRBJ1-2 TRBD1 NA TRBV5-4 TGTGCCAGCAGCCGGGGACAGCCTTATGGCTACACCTTC CASSRGQPYGYTF
TRBJ2-1 NA NA TRBV27 TGTGCCAGCAGACTAAACGTCTACAATGAGCAGTTCTTC CASRLNVYNEQFF
TRBJ1-2 NA once TRBV7-9 TGTGCCAGCAGCTTTTCGGTTCTGACAGCGTCAGGGCGAGCGGGCGGCTACACCTTC CASSFSVLTASGRAGGYTF
TRBJ2-7 NA NA TRBV28 TGTGCCAGCAGTACCGGACTACGTGCCCACCATTACGAGCAGTACTTC CASSTGLRAHHYEQYF
TRBJ2-4 NA NA TRBV2 TGTGCCAGCAGTGGGGGGAGGTTC CASSGGRF
TRBJ2-7 NA NA TRBV6-1 TGTGCCAGCAGTTCAAGAGGGCCCTACGAGCAGTACTTC CASSSRGPYEQYF
TRBJ2-4 NA NA TRBV5-6 TGTGCCAGCAGCTTGACCGGGGTTAGCGACTTC CASSLTGVSDF
TRBJ2-1 TRBD1 NA TRBV28 TGTGCCAGCAGCTCAGGGGGCGCCTACAATGAGCAGTTCTTC CASSSGGAYNEQFF
TRBJ2-3 NA once TRBV11-3 TGTGCCAGCAGCTTAGAGAGAACCCGGGCAGATACGCAGTATTTT CASSLERTRADTQYF
TRBJ2-1 TRBD1 NA TRBV19 TGTGCCAGTAGTCACCAGGGGGCCTACAATGAGCAGTTCTTC CASSHQGAYNEQFF
TRBJ2-5 TRBD2 NA TRBV6-1 TGTGCCGGAGGGAGCGGGGTGTCCCAGTACTTC CAGGSGVSQYF
TRBJ1-2 NA once TRBV7-6 TGTGCCAGCAGCTTAGAGGAGACAGGCTCTTTTTATGGCTACACCTTC CASSLEETGSFYGYTF
TRBJ2-1 TRBD2 NA TRBV27 TGTGCCAGCAGCCTTACTATAGCGGGGGTTTACAATGAGCAGTTCTTC CASSLTIAGVYNEQFF
TRBJ2-7 NA NA TRBV2 TGTGCCAGCAGTGGGCACGAGCAGTACTTC CASSGHEQYF
TRBJ1-3 TRBD1 few TRBV10-3 TGTGCCATCAGTGAGGCTAGACAGGGGCTTGGAAACACCATATATTTT CAISEARQGLGNTIYF
TRBJ2-7 NA once TRBV29-1 TGCAGCGTCCTTCCGCACGGGACGGGGGCCTACGAGCAGTACTTC CSVLPHGTGAYEQYF
TRBJ1-1 TRBD1 NA TRBV11-1 TGTGCCAGCAGCCCCGACAGGGATGAAGCTTTCTTT CASSPDRDEAFF
TRBJ1-6 NA NA TRBV13 TGTGCCAGCAGCCGGGGGATTTCACCCCTCCACTTT CASSRGISPLHF
TRBJ1-1 NA NA TRBV25-1 TGTGCCAGCAGTGAAAGGAGCGAGGTATTGCCCGGGGGGGCTTTCTTT CASSERSEVLPGGAFF
TRBJ2-7 NA once TRBV12-1 TGTGCCAGCAGCGCGTTGACGGCTAGGCCCCTTTTC CASSALTARPLF
TRBJ1-2 NA NA TRBV5-4 TGTGCCAGCAGCACCCCTGAGACAGGTGGCTCCTATGGCTACACCTTC CASSTPETGGSYGYTF
TRBJ2-2 NA NA TRBV9 TGTGCCAGCAGCGCCCTCCGGGGCACCGGGGAGCTGTTTTTT CASSALRGTGELFF
TRBJ1-2 NA NA TRBV2 TGTGCCAGCAGTGACAGGGCAGGGACTAACTATGGCTACACCTTC CASSDRAGTNYGYTF
TRBJ2-7 NA NA TRBV10-3 TGTGCCATCAGGGACAACCTCTACGAGCAGTACTTC CAIRDNLYEQYF
TRBJ2-7 TRBD1 NA TRBV7-8 TGTGCCACCAAAGGACCGGGACAGTTCAACGAGCAGTACTTC CATKGPGQFNEQYF
TRBJ1-1 NA NA TRBV27 TGTGCCAGCAGTTTACGGGGGGCGAATGCTGAAGCTTTCTTT CASSLRGANAEAFF
TRBJ2-7 NA NA TRBV2 TGTGCCAGCAGAGGTATTAGCCTCCACGAGCAGTACTTC CASRGISLHEQYF
TRBJ2-1 NA NA TRBV4-2 TGTGCCAGCAGCCAAGCGGAGCGTTTGAATGAGCAGTTCTTC CASSQAERLNEQFF
TRBJ2-7 TRBD1 NA TRBV27 TGTGCCAGCAGTTTGGGACAGTCCTACGAGCAGTACTTC CASSLGQSYEQYF
TRBJ2-1 NA NA TRBV14 TGTGCCAGCAGCCAACGGTTGGGCGCCTACAATGAGCAGTTCTTC CASSQRLGAYNEQFF
TRBJ2-7 TRBD2 NA TRBV6-5 TGTGCCAGCAGTTACTCGACCAAGCGGGAGACCTACGAGCAGTACTTC CASSYSTKRETYEQYF
TRBJ1-2 NA NA TRBV2 TGTGCCAGCAGTGCGACAAACTATGGCTACACCTTC CASSATNYGYTF
TRBJ2-4 NA NA TRBV9 TGTGCCAGCAGCGGCCGCTCAGGGGCGGGAGTTGGGGAAAACATTCAGTACTTC CASSGRSGAGVGENIQYF
TRBJ2-1 NA NA TRBV14 TGTGCCAGCAGCCAAGATAGCGCGGCGCAGTTCTTC CASSQDSAAQFF
TRBJ1-5 TRBD1 NA TRBV7-6 TGTGCCAGCAGCAGGTATACAGGGGAAGATCAGCCCCAGCATTTT CASSRYTGEDQPQHF
TRBJ1-2 NA NA TRBV19 TGTGCCAGTAGTTCTCGGGGAACGGAGTATGGCTACACCTTC CASSSRGTEYGYTF
TRBJ2-1 NA NA TRBV6-1 TGTGCCAGCAGTGAATTACTAAGCTCCTACAATGAGCAGTTCTTC CASSELLSSYNEQFF
TRBJ1-1 NA NA TRBV6-1 TGTGCCAGCAGTGAAATATGGACAGATAACACTGAAGCTTTCTTT CASSEIWTDNTEAFF
TRBJ1-1 NA few TRBV28 TGTGCCGCGGGGGGTGGAGGAGGCACTGAAGCTTTCTTT CAAGGGGGTEAFF
TRBJ1-1 NA NA TRBV6-6 TGTGCCAGCAGTGACAGTGTTTTCACTGAAGCTTTCTTT CASSDSVFTEAFF
TRBJ2-5 NA NA TRBV5-1 TGCGCCAGCAGCTTGGTGTCAGGGGAACAAGAGACCCGGTACTTC CASSLVSGEQETRYF
TRBJ2-7 TRBD2 NA TRBV19 TGTGCCAGTAGGACCGTAGCGGGAGGTGGCGAGCAGTACTTC CASRTVAGGGEQYF
TRBJ1-6 NA NA TRBV23-1 TGCGCCAGCAGTGCGGGGGGGAAAACAGCCCTCCACTTT CASSAGGKTALHF
TRBJ2-1 TRBD2 NA TRBV10-1 TGCGCCAGCAGTGGTTATTCGGCGGGGGGGAGCTCCTACAATGAGCAGTTCTTC CASSGYSAGGSSYNEQFF
TRBJ1-5 NA NA TRBV27 TGTGCCAGCAGTTTATCCGGGGAGGGCAATCAGCCCCAGCATTTT CASSLSGEGNQPQHF